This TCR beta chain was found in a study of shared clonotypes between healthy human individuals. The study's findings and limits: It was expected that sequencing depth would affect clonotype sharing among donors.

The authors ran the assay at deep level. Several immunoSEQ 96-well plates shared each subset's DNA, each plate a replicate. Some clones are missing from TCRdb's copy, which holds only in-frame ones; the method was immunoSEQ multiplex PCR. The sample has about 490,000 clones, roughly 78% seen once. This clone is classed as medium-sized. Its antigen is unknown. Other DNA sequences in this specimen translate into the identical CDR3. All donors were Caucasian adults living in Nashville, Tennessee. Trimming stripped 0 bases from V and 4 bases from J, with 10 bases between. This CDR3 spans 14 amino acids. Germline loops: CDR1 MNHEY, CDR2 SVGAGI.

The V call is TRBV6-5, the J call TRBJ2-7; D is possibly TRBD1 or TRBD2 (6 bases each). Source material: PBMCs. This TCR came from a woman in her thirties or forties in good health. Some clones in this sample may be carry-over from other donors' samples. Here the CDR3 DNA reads TGTGCCAGCAGTTACTCGCAGGGGACTTACGAGCAGTACTTC. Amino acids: CASSYSQGTYEQYF.